The 5 T cell receptor beta chains below were found in one sample sequenced in a study of T cell responses to AZD1222 COVID-19 vaccine. Method: immunoSEQ multiplex PCR; TCRdb's copy keeps in-frame clones and lacks some. The sample includes fewer than 150,000 clones, more than 85% seen only once; the top ten take about 3%. Sequenced material: peripheral blood, taken on day 0 of AZD1222 vaccination. These receptors were obtained from an adult in good health.

The rearrangement uses TRBV5-5 and TRBJ2-7; either TRBD1 or TRBD2 may fit D (5 bases each). The CDR3 consists of 13 residues. CDR1 is SGHKS, CDR2 YYEKEE, per germline (reference sequence). V shed 5 bases and J shed 4 bases, with 13 bases lying between them. The CDR3 sequence: CASSYGTEYEQYF. DNA of the CDR3: TGTGCCAGCAGTTACGGGACCGAGTACGAGCAGTACTTC.

The chain carries TRBV30 and TRBJ1-2; TRBD1 matches 8 bases. CDR3 length: 16 amino acids. The J segment lost 0 bases and the V segment lost 3 bases, leaving 9 bases of the junction unmatched. Germline V gene data show CDR1 as GTSNPN and CDR2 as SVGIG (reference sequence). The CDR3 bases are TGTGCCTGGAGACGTGCAGGGGGCGCGCCTAACTATGGCTACACCTTC. It encodes CAWRRAGGAPNYGYTF.

The gene calls are TRBV28 and TRBJ2-1; TRBD2 matches 10 bases. Germline CDR1 reads MDHEN; CDR2 reads SYDVKM. The CDR3 totals 15 residues. V trimming: 1 base; J trimming: 8 bases; junction bases outside the gene matches: 5. CDR3 region: CASSLLTSGRDEQFF. The CDR3 DNA is TGTGCCAGCAGTTTATTGACTAGCGGGCGGGATGAGCAGTTCTTC.

The chain is built from TRBV6-2 or TRBV6-3 and TRBJ2-1; 8 nucleotides line up with TRBD2. In germline, CDR1 is MNHEY, CDR2 SVGEGT. There are 15 residues in the CDR3. V shed 2 bases and J 5 bases; nucleotides not matched to a gene: 5. CDR3 bases: TGTGCCAGCAGTTACAAAGCGGGGGACCACAATGAGCAGTTCTTC. Amino acids: CASSYKAGDHNEQFF.

This clone has a single count. V and J are TRBV28 and TRBJ2-7, with TRBD1 as a possible D gene (6 bases). Per the germline V gene, CDR1 is MDHEN and CDR2 is SYDVKM. The CDR3 extends over 14 amino acids. V was trimmed by 3 bases and J by 5 bases, leaving 14 bases between them. The CDR3 nucleotides read TGTGCCAGCAGTTTGGTGGCAGGGGACCACGAGCAGTACTTC. It is translated as CASSLVAGDHEQYF.